This T cell receptor (beta chain) was obtained from a study of blood T cells in healthy people across ages. As for the study in general: About one barcoded beta molecule per two T cells came from capture by template switching.

Germline CDR1 SGHAT, CDR2 FQNNGV. CDR3 length: 14 residues. About 10 milliliters of peripheral blood were drawn from each donor into EDTA-treated tubes. Together with a sample-barcoded 5' primer, a J-beta primer mix was included in a second PCR lasting about 7 to 12 cycles. A single record per CDR3 protein comes from TCRdb applying MiXCR to the 5' RACE reads. Among 730,000 or so distinct CDR3 sequences listed, roughly two fifths were seen once. The sequence was collected from an elderly man in good health. V and J are TRBV11-2 and TRBJ2-4, with D tentatively TRBD1 (6 bases). The DNA end is a closer match to TRBJ2-5, so the J assignment may be wrong. The specimen was blood. As DNA, the CDR3 is TGTGCCAGCAGCCCATTAACAGGGAGAGAGACCCAGTACTTC. It specifies CASSPLTGRETQYF.